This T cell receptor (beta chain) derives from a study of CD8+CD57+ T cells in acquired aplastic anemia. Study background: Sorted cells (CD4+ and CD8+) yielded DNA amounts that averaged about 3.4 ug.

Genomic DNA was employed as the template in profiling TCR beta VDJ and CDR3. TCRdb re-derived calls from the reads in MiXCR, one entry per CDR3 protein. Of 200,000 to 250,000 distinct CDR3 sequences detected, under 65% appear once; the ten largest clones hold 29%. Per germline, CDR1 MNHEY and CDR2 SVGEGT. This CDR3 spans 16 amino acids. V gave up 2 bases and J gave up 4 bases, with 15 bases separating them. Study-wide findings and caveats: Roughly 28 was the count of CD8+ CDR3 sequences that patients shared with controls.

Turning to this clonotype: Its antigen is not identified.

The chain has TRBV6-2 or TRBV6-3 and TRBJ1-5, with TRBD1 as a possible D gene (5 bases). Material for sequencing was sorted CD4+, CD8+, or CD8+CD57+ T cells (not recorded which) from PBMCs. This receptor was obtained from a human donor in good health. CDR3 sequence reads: CASSYPYGTLNQPQHF. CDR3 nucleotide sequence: TGTGCCAGCAGTTACCCCTATGGGACTCTTAATCAGCCCCAGCATTTT.